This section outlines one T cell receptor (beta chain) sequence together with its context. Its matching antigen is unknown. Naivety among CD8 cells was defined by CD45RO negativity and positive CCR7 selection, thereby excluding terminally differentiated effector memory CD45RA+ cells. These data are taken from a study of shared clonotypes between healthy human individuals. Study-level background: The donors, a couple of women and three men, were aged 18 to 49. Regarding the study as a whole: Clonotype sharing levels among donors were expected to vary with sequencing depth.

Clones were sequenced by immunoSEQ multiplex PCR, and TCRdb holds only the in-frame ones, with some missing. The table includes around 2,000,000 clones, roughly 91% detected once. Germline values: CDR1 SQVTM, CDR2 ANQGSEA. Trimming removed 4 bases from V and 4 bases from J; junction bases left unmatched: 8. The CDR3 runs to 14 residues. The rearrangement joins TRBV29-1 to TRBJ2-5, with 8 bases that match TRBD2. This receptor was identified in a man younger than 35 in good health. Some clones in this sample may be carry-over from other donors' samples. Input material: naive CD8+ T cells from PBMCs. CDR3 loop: CSVGARGGRETQYF. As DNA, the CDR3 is TGCAGCGTTGGCGCCCGGGGGGGTAGAGAGACCCAGTACTTC.